One sample yielded the 29 T cell receptor beta chains listed below, sequenced in a study of molecular identifiers for immune sequencing clone quantification. TCRdb called the PCR reads again in MiXCR, with one record for every CDR3 protein. The table lists about 640,000 distinct CDR3 sequences, approximately 20% of them singletons. The material sequenced was naive CD8+ T cells from blood, with Jurkat cell RNA spiked in. As to subset: FACS-sorted CD8+CD4-CCR7+CD45RA+ naive T cells. Every receptor here comes from a human donor in good health. Some libraries in this study had Jurkat cell RNA spiked in.

This clonotype was seen repeatedly, ten times or more. V usage is TRBV6-5 and J usage is TRBJ2-7; a weak D match, TRBD1 (6 bases). Between the trimmed V and J ends, which lost 2 bases and 2 bases, there was a span of 10 bases. Germline CDR1 and CDR2: MNHEY and SVGAGI. The CDR3 loop spans 14 amino acids. The CDR3 nucleotides are TGTGCCAGCAGTTACGCAGGGGATCCCTACGAGCAGTACTTC. It codes for CASSYAGDPYEQYF.

This clonotype showed up many times. The rearrangement joins TRBV4-3 to TRBJ2-7; TRBD2 aligns across 8 bases. The germline CDR1 and CDR2 sequences are LGHNA and YSLEER. V lost 4 bases, J lost 4 bases, and 3 bases stayed unmatched. The CDR3 consists of 13 residues. CDR3 DNA: TGCGCCAGCAGCCCCGCGGGGGGATACGAGCAGTACTTC. Its protein is CASSPAGGYEQYF.

About this clonotype itself: Possible read error: a much larger clone is one base away. CDR3 coding DNA: TGTGCCTGGACTCCAAGGACAGGGGCCGCCTACGAGCAGTACTTC. This gives the protein CAWTPRTGAAYEQYF. The rearrangement links TRBV30 to TRBJ2-7, with 9 bases that match TRBD1. Germline CDR1 reads GTSNPN; CDR2 reads SVGIG (reference sequence). Trimming cost V 4 bases and J 2 bases; bases outside gene matches: 9. The CDR3 spans 15 residues.

Comment on this clonotype: A much larger clonotype is one base distant, so this may be a read error. The chain links TRBV5-6 to TRBJ2-7; possibly TRBD1 for D (6 bases). The CDR3 is 11 amino acids. Trimming stripped 7 bases from V and 4 bases from J, with 9 bases between. The germline CDR1 and CDR2 sequences are SGHDT and YYEEEE. In nucleotides, the CDR3 is TGTGCCAGCGGACAGAGATACGAGCAGTACTTC. Its protein product is CASGQRYEQYF.

Ten or more counts support this clonotype. The chain has TRBV13 and TRBJ1-3, with 7 bases identical to TRBD1. With V trimmed by 3 bases and J by 0 bases, 5 bases remained unmatched. Germline-derived CDR1 and CDR2 are PRHDT and FYEKMQ (reference sequence). The CDR3 totals 16 residues. The CDR3 coding sequence is TGTGCCAGCAGCTTTGGACAGGTCCTCTCTGGAAACACCATATATTTT. Its protein is CASSFGQVLSGNTIYF.

At least ten counts were recorded for this clonotype. The V call is TRBV6-6, the J call TRBJ2-7; 7 bases agree with TRBD2. Per germline, CDR1 MNHNY and CDR2 SVGAGI (reference sequence). The V gene end was trimmed by 5 bases and the J gene end by 2 bases; junction bases not matched to a gene: 9. This CDR3 has 15 residues. The CDR3 region is CASSVSSGYPYEQYF. CDR3 bases: TGTGCCAGCAGTGTATCTAGCGGATATCCCTACGAGCAGTACTTC.

The CDR3 protein is CASSNFEGNQPQHF. DNA for the CDR3: TGTGCCAGTAGTAATTTTGAGGGTAACCAGCCCCAGCATTTT. The chain employs TRBV19 and TRBJ1-5; D remains ambiguous. Germline-derived CDR1 and CDR2 are LNHDA and SQIVND (reference sequence). The CDR3 loop spans 14 amino acids. V was pared by 4 bases and J by 7 bases, with 14 bases between. Based on the CDR3 plus reference TRBV19 and TRBJ1-5, the full variable domain is DGGITQSPKYLFRKEGQNVTLSCEQNLNHDAMYWYRQDPGQGLRLIYYSQIVNDFQKGDIAEGYSVSREKKESFPLTVTSAQKNPTAFYLCASSNFEGNQPQHFGDGTRLSIL.

In its sample, this clonotype was seen many times. The chain is built from TRBV6-6 and TRBJ2-2; unclear D gene. V lost 5 bases to trimming and J lost 2 bases, with 6 bases between them. The CDR3 has 13 residues. CDR1 is MNHNY and CDR2 is SVGAGI in the germline V gene (reference sequence). The CDR3 protein is CASSRTNTGELFF. Here the CDR3 DNA reads TGTGCCAGCAGTCGAACAAACACCGGGGAGCTGTTTTTT.

The rearrangement joins TRBV5-6 to TRBJ2-5, with TRBD1 matching over 9 bases. The CDR3 length is 13 residues. V lost 4 bases to trimming and J lost 10 bases; unmatched junction nucleotides: 8. Germline CDR1 reads SGHDT; CDR2 reads YYEEEE. The CDR3 reads CASSPGQGNRQYF. The CDR3 nucleotides are TGTGCCAGCAGCCCAGGACAGGGGAATCGCCAGTACTTC.

This clonotype was seen at least ten times. This chain links TRBV12-3 or TRBV12-4 with TRBJ1-6; a possible D gene is TRBD1 (5 bases). The CDR3 has 18 residues. V was cut by 3 bases and J by 4 bases, with 19 bases left in between. The CDR3 sequence is CASSFVVGARPYNSPLHF. In DNA form, the CDR3 reads TGTGCCAGCAGTTTCGTCGTCGGGGCGCGCCCTTATAATTCACCCCTCCACTTT.

Points on this clonotype: A much larger clone differs by one base, so this may be a read error. The CDR3 is CSADGTSGGDYNEQFF. CDR3 nucleotides: TGCAGCGCTGACGGGACTAGCGGGGGGGATTACAATGAGCAGTTCTTC. The genes are TRBV29-1 and TRBJ2-1; 16 nucleotides match TRBD2. Germline assignment: CDR1 SQVTM and CDR2 ANQGSEA. The ends lost 7 bases at V and 4 bases at J; junction bases unmatched: 7. This CDR3 has 16 residues.

This clonotype was recorded at least ten times. The rearrangement joins TRBV6-5 to TRBJ1-1, with D maybe TRBD1 (5 bases). This CDR3 comprises 13 residues. The V end lost 2 bases, the J end lost 4 bases, and 8 bases lay between the germline ends. Germline lookup yields CDR1 MNHEY and CDR2 SVGAGI. The CDR3 region has the DNA TGTGCCAGCAGTTACGGCAGGGCCACTGAAGCTTTCTTT. Its protein is CASSYGRATEAFF.

The table lists this clonotype with many counts. The V gene is TRBV20-1, the J gene TRBJ2-5; a weak D match, TRBD2 (6 bases). The CDR3 extends over 12 amino acids. Germline loops: CDR1 DFQATT, CDR2 SNEGSKA (reference sequence). V dropped 3 bases and J dropped 4 bases, with 9 bases sitting between them. In nucleotides, the CDR3 is TGCAGTGCTAGCGGGAGTGGAGAGACCCAGTACTTC. Translation: CSASGSGETQYF.

This CDR3 reads CASSYSPGDTDTQYF. The CDR3, as DNA: TGTGCCAGCAGTTACTCTCCGGGGGACACAGATACCCAGTACTTC. The chain uses TRBV6-2 or TRBV6-3 and TRBJ2-5; D might be TRBD1 or TRBD2, each matching 6 bases. The CDR3 sequence is 15 residues long. Germline V gives CDR1 MNHEY, CDR2 SVGEGT. Trimming pared 0 bases from V and 8 bases from J, leaving 16 bases between.

At least ten counts were recorded for this clonotype. V usage is TRBV5-4 and J usage is TRBJ2-7; D is unclear. The CDR3 covers 14 residues. Germline V gives CDR1 SGHNT, CDR2 YYREEE (reference sequence). Trimming left V 5 bases short and J 2 bases short, with 14 bases between. Here the CDR3 reads CASRNGPGAYEQYF. CDR3 nucleotides: TGTGCCAGCAGAAATGGACCAGGAGCCTACGAGCAGTACTTC.

The sample holds many counts of this clonotype. V usage is TRBV4-3 and J usage is TRBJ2-1; 9 positions match TRBD2. The germline gives CDR1 LGHNA, CDR2 YSLEER. The J segment lost 4 bases and the V segment lost 0 bases, leaving 7 bases of the junction unmatched. This CDR3 is 17 amino acids long. The CDR3 here is CASSQDRYSGRYNEQFF. The CDR3 bases are TGCGCCAGCAGCCAAGATCGCTATAGCGGGAGATACAATGAGCAGTTCTTC.

This clonotype has at least ten counts. This rearrangement joins TRBV12-3 or TRBV12-4 to TRBJ2-1; D ambiguous. Trimming left V 0 bases short and J 6 bases short, with 9 bases between. The length of the CDR3 is 14 residues. As DNA, the CDR3 is TGTGCCAGCAGTTTAGCCCACAGCTCCAATGAGCAGTTCTTC. It translates to CASSLAHSSNEQFF.

This clonotype was counted ten times or more. The V and J genes are TRBV20-1 and TRBJ2-2; D is perhaps TRBD2 (6 bases). The CDR3 totals 13 residues. V shed 6 bases and J shed 4 bases, with 12 bases lying between them. The germline V gene encodes CDR1 DFQATT and CDR2 SNEGSKA (reference sequence). The CDR3 region has the DNA TGCAGTGCCCCTGGGGGGAGCACCGGGGAGCTGTTTTTT. Protein: CSAPGGSTGELFF.

This clonotype has only a few counts. The chain links TRBV7-9 to TRBJ2-3; 9 bases agree with TRBD2. Germline CDR1 and CDR2: SEHNR and FQNEAQ (reference sequence). The CDR3 extends over 19 amino acids. J was trimmed by 1 base and V by 6 bases; bases with no gene match: 17. This CDR3 is CASSGVGTSSNWGTDTQYF. In DNA form, the CDR3 reads TGTGCCAGCAGTGGGGTTGGGACTAGCTCTAATTGGGGCACAGATACGCAGTATTTT. Full variable domain (rest looked up from reference TRBV7-9 and TRBJ2-3): DTGVSQNPRHKITKRGQNVTFRCDPISEHNRLYWYRQTLGQGPEFLTYFQNEAQLEKSRLLSDRFSAERPKGSFSTLEIQRTEQGDSAMYLCASSGVGTSSNWGTDTQYFGPGTRLTVL.

Points on this clonotype: This could be a read error, since a much larger clone is one nucleotide away. The conserved phenylalanine or tryptophan is not found at the CDR3 terminus, so this likely reflects a read error. V usage is TRBV27 and J usage is TRBJ1-1, with TRBD1 as a possible D gene (5 bases). The CDR3 consists of 13 residues. The germline V gene has CDR1 MNHEY and CDR2 SMNVEV (reference sequence). Trimming took 5 bases from V and 7 from J, leaving 14 bases between them. CDR3: CASSTGRAIEAFL. In DNA form, the CDR3 reads TGTGCCAGCAGTACGGGACGGGCAATTGAAGCTTTCCTT.

Worth noting for this clonotype: A much larger clone lies one base from this, so it may be a read error. This chain joins TRBV7-3 and TRBJ2-6; a possible D gene is TRBD1 (6 bases). The germline V and J ends were trimmed by 3 bases and 4 bases, with 13 bases remaining between them. CDR1 SGHTA and CDR2 FQGTGA come from the germline V gene. The CDR3 length is 16 residues. The CDR3 protein is CASSFQGRSGANVLTF. The CDR3 region has the DNA TGTGCCAGCAGCTTTCAGGGGCGATCAGGGGCCAACGTCCTGACTTTC.

Notes on this clonotype: This sequence may be a read error, since a much larger clone differs from it by one base. The V call is TRBV11-2, the J call TRBJ2-3; D remains unclear. Germline CDR1 is SGHAT and CDR2 is FQNNGV. The CDR3 has 13 amino acids. V was cut by 4 bases and J by 3 bases, with 8 bases left in between. This chain's CDR3 is CASSSLWTDTQYF. The CDR3 DNA follows: TGTGCCAGCAGCTCCCTCTGGACAGATACGCAGTATTTT.

The table lists this clonotype with a count of one. This may arise from a read error, as a much more abundant clone is one base away. The chain joins TRBV9 to TRBJ2-1; TRBD2 is a possible D gene (5 bases). The CDR3 is made up of 14 amino acids. In germline, CDR1 is SGDLS, CDR2 YYNGEE. CDR3 protein: CVSSVEGNYNEQFF. CDR3 DNA sequence: TGTGTCAGCAGCGTAGAGGGCAACTACAATGAGCAGTTCTTC.

The chain links TRBV5-6 to TRBJ2-7; the D gene is possibly TRBD2 (5 bases). V gave up 7 bases and J gave up 2 bases, with 19 bases separating them. The CDR3 has 15 amino acids. Germline CDR1 and CDR2: SGHDT and YYEEEE. The CDR3: CASGYSSAATYEQYF. Written as DNA, the CDR3 is TGTGCCAGCGGATACTCTTCAGCGGCCACCTACGAGCAGTACTTC.

In regard to this clonotype: This may arise from a read error, as a much more abundant clone is one base away. CDR3 in DNA: TGTGCCAGCAGTGTAGGAGAGAGCTCTGGAAACACCGTATATTTT. Residues: CASSVGESSGNTVYF. This sequence joins TRBV6-1 and TRBJ1-3; D gene unclear. The germline CDR1 and CDR2 sequences are MNHNS and SASEGT. The CDR3 runs 15 residues.

This chain links TRBV7-9 with TRBJ2-5; maybe TRBD2 (5 bases). The CDR3 covers 15 residues. Germline assignment: CDR1 SEHNR and CDR2 FQNEAQ (reference sequence). The V and J ends lost 5 bases and 3 bases respectively, with 16 bases between them. Here the CDR3 reads CASSITGVRKETQYF. In DNA, the CDR3 is TGTGCCAGCAGCATTACCGGGGTCCGGAAAGAGACCCAGTACTTC.

This clonotype was counted many times. This chain uses TRBV9 with TRBJ2-3; the match to TRBD1 covers 7 bases. Germline values: CDR1 SGDLS, CDR2 YYNGEE. The CDR3 runs to 14 residues. V shed 4 bases, J shed 4 bases, and the junction held 6 bases outside the gene matches. CDR3 sequence reads: CASSSFGQADTQYF. In DNA, the CDR3 is TGTGCCAGCAGCTCATTCGGACAGGCAGATACGCAGTATTTT.

The rearrangement uses TRBV4-1 and TRBJ2-7; TRBD2 agrees at 12 bases. The CDR3 has 18 residues. V gave up 0 bases and J gave up 3 bases; unmatched junction bases: 9. Looked up from germline, CDR1 is MGHRA and CDR2 is YSYEKL. CDR3 in amino acids: CASSQEGAPGLAGYEQYF. CDR3 bases: TGCGCCAGCAGCCAAGAGGGAGCGCCGGGACTAGCGGGCTACGAGCAGTACTTC.

Ten or more counts support this clonotype. The rearrangement links TRBV20-1 to TRBJ2-5, with 9 bases identical to TRBD2. This CDR3 region has 14 residues. The V segment lost 6 bases and the J segment 2 bases; nucleotides outside the gene matches: 7. Germline V gene lookup returns CDR1 DFQATT and CDR2 SNEGSKA (reference sequence). The CDR3 loop is CSARSGRTQETQYF. CDR3 sequence (DNA): TGCAGTGCAAGGAGCGGGAGGACGCAAGAGACCCAGTACTTC.